Sequencing of this T cell receptor beta chain was carried out in a study of blood T cell repertoires in COVID-19. As handled by the study authors: Counts of nucleated cells, estimated from reference gene primer amplification, were obtained. Measured with immunoSEQ multiplex PCR; TCRdb has only the in-frame clones, and not every one. V, J and clone size are those of that table, while D and trimming were read from the DNA. The sample consists of tens of thousands of clones, about four fifths of them appearing once. The clonotype comes from a woman aged 80 or over with active or convalescent COVID-19. Sequencing was done on a sample of peripheral blood.

CDR3 in amino acids: CASSHHGTGASGANVLTF. CDR3 nucleotide sequence: TGTGCCAGCAGCCACCACGGGACAGGGGCCTCTGGGGCCAACGTCCTGACTTTC. The rearrangement joins TRBV7-2 to TRBJ2-6; 10 nucleotides match TRBD1. CDR1 and CDR2 (germline): SGHTA, FQGNSA. This CDR3 spans 18 amino acids. The V segment lost 5 bases and the J segment 0 bases; nucleotides outside the gene matches: 7. The full variable domain, in which reference TRBV7-2 and TRBJ2-6 provide the parts outside the CDR3, is GAGVSQSPSNKVTEKGKDVELRCDPISGHTALYWYRQSLGQGLEFLIYFQGNSAPDKSGLPSDRFSAERTGGSVSTLTIQRTQQEDSAVYLCASSHHGTGASGANVLTFGAGSRLTVL.